This T cell receptor beta chain was sequenced in a study of T cells in tumors after PD-1 blockade. Study information: Daily vismodegib 150 mg continued in a subset of anti-PD-1-treated patients.

Data came from immunoSEQ multiplex PCR; TCRdb stores just in-frame clones and leaves some out. The data contain more than 40,000 clones, roughly 80% of them singletons. This CDR3 region has 15 residues. Trimming cost V 6 bases and J 1 base, with 14 bases left between them. Germline V gives CDR1 MRHNA, CDR2 SNTAGT. This material consisted of PBMCs, taken before anti-PD-1 treatment. The sequence was collected from a human donor with basal cell carcinoma. This chain links TRBV6-4 with TRBJ2-3; D not resolved. The chain's CDR3 is CASSQAYTGTDTQYF. CDR3 DNA: TGTGCCAGCAGCCAAGCGTATACAGGCACAGATACGCAGTATTTT.